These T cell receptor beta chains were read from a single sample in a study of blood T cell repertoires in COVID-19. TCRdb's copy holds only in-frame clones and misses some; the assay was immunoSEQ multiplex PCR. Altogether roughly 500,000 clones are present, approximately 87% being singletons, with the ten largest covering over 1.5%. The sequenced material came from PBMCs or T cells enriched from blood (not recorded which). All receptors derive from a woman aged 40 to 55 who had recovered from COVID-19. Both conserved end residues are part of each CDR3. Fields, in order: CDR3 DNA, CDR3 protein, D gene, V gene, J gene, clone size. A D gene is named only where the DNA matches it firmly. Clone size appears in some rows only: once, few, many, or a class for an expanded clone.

cdr3_nt: TGTGCCAGCAGTGGAGACAGGGGGAATCAGCCCCAGCATTTT
cdr3_aa: CASSGDRGNQPQHF
d_call: TRBD1
v_call: TRBV2
j_call: TRBJ1-5
clone_size: .

cdr3_nt: TGTGCCAGCAGCTCGGGGACAGGGCTTGGCTACACCTTC
cdr3_aa: CASSSGTGLGYTF
d_call: TRBD1
v_call: TRBV5-6
j_call: TRBJ1-2
clone_size: once

cdr3_nt: TGTGCCAGCAGTGTCCAGGGTAACACCGGGGAGCTGTTTTTT
cdr3_aa: CASSVQGNTGELFF
d_call: .
v_call: TRBV5-6
j_call: TRBJ2-2
clone_size: .

cdr3_nt: TGCAGTGCTTCCGCAGGGGGAGACACCTTC
cdr3_aa: CSASAGGDTF
d_call: TRBD1
v_call: TRBV20-1
j_call: TRBJ1-2
clone_size: .

cdr3_nt: TGTGCCAGCAGTTACCCGCAGGGGACAGAGACCCAGTACTTC
cdr3_aa: CASSYPQGTETQYF
d_call: .
v_call: TRBV6-2/TRBV6-3
j_call: TRBJ2-5
clone_size: .

cdr3_nt: TGCGCCAGCAGCCAGGCGGACAGGGCTCTGAACTATGGCTACACCTTC
cdr3_aa: CASSQADRALNYGYTF
d_call: TRBD1
v_call: TRBV4-3
j_call: TRBJ1-2
clone_size: once

cdr3_nt: TGTGCCACCAGCAGAGGACTGGAGGCTAATCAGCCCCAGCATTTT
cdr3_aa: CATSRGLEANQPQHF
d_call: .
v_call: TRBV15
j_call: TRBJ1-5
clone_size: once

cdr3_nt: TGTGCCACCAGTGGGCGGGAGCGGTCCTACAATGAGCAGTTCTTC
cdr3_aa: CATSGRERSYNEQFF
d_call: TRBD2
v_call: TRBV24-1
j_call: TRBJ2-1
clone_size: .

cdr3_nt: TGCAGTGCTACTATGAGGGGGTTCTACACCTTC
cdr3_aa: CSATMRGFYTF
d_call: .
v_call: TRBV20-1
j_call: TRBJ1-2
clone_size: .

cdr3_nt: TGTGCCAGCAGCTTGGGGCCCGAGGGCAATCAGCCCCAGCATTTT
cdr3_aa: CASSLGPEGNQPQHF
d_call: .
v_call: TRBV5-5
j_call: TRBJ1-5
clone_size: once

cdr3_nt: TGCGCCAGCAGTGAGTCAAATTCCGGGACCTACAATGAGCAGTTCTTC
cdr3_aa: CASSESNSGTYNEQFF
d_call: .
v_call: TRBV10-1
j_call: TRBJ2-1
clone_size: .

cdr3_nt: TGTGCCACCAGTGACACGGGACAGGGGAAAAACATTCAGTACTTC
cdr3_aa: CATSDTGQGKNIQYF
d_call: TRBD1
v_call: TRBV24-1
j_call: TRBJ2-4
clone_size: once

cdr3_nt: TGTGCCACCAGTGAAGGACAGGGGGGCTCCTACGAGCAGTACTTC
cdr3_aa: CATSEGQGGSYEQYF
d_call: TRBD1
v_call: TRBV24-1
j_call: TRBJ2-7
clone_size: .

cdr3_nt: TGTGCCAGCAGTGGAAGGGACAGGAGCTCCTATAATTCACCCCTCCACTTT
cdr3_aa: CASSGRDRSSYNSPLHF
d_call: TRBD1
v_call: TRBV27
j_call: TRBJ1-6
clone_size: .

cdr3_nt: TGTGCCAGCAGCTTAGCCGGGGTGATCTATGGCTACACCTTC
cdr3_aa: CASSLAGVIYGYTF
d_call: .
v_call: TRBV7-8
j_call: TRBJ1-2
clone_size: once

cdr3_nt: TGTGCCAGCAGCTTCCGGGACAGGGATGAAAAACTGTTTTTT
cdr3_aa: CASSFRDRDEKLFF
d_call: TRBD1
v_call: TRBV13
j_call: TRBJ1-4
clone_size: .

cdr3_nt: TGCGCCAGCAGCCTAATGCCGGGGACAGGGAACACTGAAGCTTTCTTT
cdr3_aa: CASSLMPGTGNTEAFF
d_call: TRBD1
v_call: TRBV5-1
j_call: TRBJ1-1
clone_size: .

cdr3_nt: TGCAGCGTAGGCGGGAGGGCCGTAGATACGCAGTATTTT
cdr3_aa: CSVGGRAVDTQYF
d_call: TRBD2
v_call: TRBV29-1
j_call: TRBJ2-3
clone_size: .

cdr3_nt: TGTGCCAGCACTCGTTTACCTGTGGCCAATGAGCAGTTCTTC
cdr3_aa: CASTRLPVANEQFF
d_call: .
v_call: TRBV7-2
j_call: TRBJ2-1
clone_size: .

cdr3_nt: TGTGCCAGCAGTGAAGCCCTGGCGGCAGTATGGGATGAGCAGTTCTTC
cdr3_aa: CASSEALAAVWDEQFF
d_call: .
v_call: TRBV6-1
j_call: TRBJ2-1
clone_size: .

cdr3_nt: TGTGCCATCAGCACCCTCCCGGGACAGGGGAACAGTCGGGCGGAGACCCAGTACTTC
cdr3_aa: CAISTLPGQGNSRAETQYF
d_call: TRBD1
v_call: TRBV10-3
j_call: TRBJ2-5
clone_size: once

cdr3_nt: TGTGCCAGCAGCTTAGTGGCGGGAGCGAGGGCAGATACGCAGTATTTT
cdr3_aa: CASSLVAGARADTQYF
d_call: TRBD2
v_call: TRBV11-2
j_call: TRBJ2-3
clone_size: .

cdr3_nt: TGTGCCAGCACGACAGGAGTTAACACTGAAGCTTTCTTT
cdr3_aa: CASTTGVNTEAFF
d_call: .
v_call: TRBV2
j_call: TRBJ1-1
clone_size: .

cdr3_nt: TGTGCCGCCATGCACGTCCCAGGTGAGCAGTTCTTC
cdr3_aa: CAAMHVPGEQFF
d_call: .
v_call: TRBV6-5
j_call: TRBJ2-1
clone_size: once

cdr3_nt: TGTGCCAGCTCACCCGGGAGTAACACTGAAGCTTTCTTT
cdr3_aa: CASSPGSNTEAFF
d_call: .
v_call: TRBV18
j_call: TRBJ1-1
clone_size: .

cdr3_nt: TGTGCCAGCAGCTTGGTCCAAGCGAGCACTGAAGCTTTCTTT
cdr3_aa: CASSLVQASTEAFF
d_call: .
v_call: TRBV5-5
j_call: TRBJ1-1
clone_size: .

cdr3_nt: TGTGCCATCAGTGGGACAGACAGCAGCTACACCTTC
cdr3_aa: CAISGTDSSYTF
d_call: .
v_call: TRBV10-3
j_call: TRBJ1-2
clone_size: .

cdr3_nt: TGTGCCAGCCGCGACAGGCAGAGCAATCAGCCCCAGCATTTT
cdr3_aa: CASRDRQSNQPQHF
d_call: .
v_call: TRBV6-5
j_call: TRBJ1-5
clone_size: .

cdr3_nt: TGTGCCAGCAGTGAATGGGGGACTGCCTACAATGAGCAGTTCTTC
cdr3_aa: CASSEWGTAYNEQFF
d_call: .
v_call: TRBV25-1
j_call: TRBJ2-1
clone_size: .

cdr3_nt: TGTGCCAGCAGCTTAGTGGCGAACACTGAAGCTTTCTTT
cdr3_aa: CASSLVANTEAFF
d_call: .
v_call: TRBV11-2
j_call: TRBJ1-1
clone_size: .

cdr3_nt: TGTGCCAGCTCACCGAGTAGCGGGGGCTACGAGCAGTACTTC
cdr3_aa: CASSPSSGGYEQYF
d_call: TRBD2
v_call: TRBV18
j_call: TRBJ2-7
clone_size: .

cdr3_nt: TGTGCCAGCAGCACTCACGCAATTGGGGACTTGCAATCTGAGCAGTTCTTC
cdr3_aa: CASSTHAIGDLQSEQFF
d_call: .
v_call: TRBV7-9
j_call: TRBJ2-1
clone_size: .

cdr3_nt: TGTGCCAGCAGGTCGGGGGGCGCGGGCACAGATACGCAGTATTTT
cdr3_aa: CASRSGGAGTDTQYF
d_call: .
v_call: TRBV6-5
j_call: TRBJ2-3
clone_size: .

cdr3_nt: TGTGCCAGCAGCTTAGAGGGGAAGGTAGCTAACTATGGCTACACCTTC
cdr3_aa: CASSLEGKVANYGYTF
d_call: .
v_call: TRBV7-8
j_call: TRBJ1-2
clone_size: many

cdr3_nt: TGTGCCACCAGTGATTCCAGGACTAGCGGGAGTTATAATGAGCAGTTCTTC
cdr3_aa: CATSDSRTSGSYNEQFF
d_call: TRBD2
v_call: TRBV24-1
j_call: TRBJ2-1
clone_size: .

cdr3_nt: TGTGCCAGCAGCGGGACGGGACAGAGTAATTCACCCCTCCACTTT
cdr3_aa: CASSGTGQSNSPLHF
d_call: TRBD1
v_call: TRBV5-4
j_call: TRBJ1-6
clone_size: .

cdr3_nt: TGTGCCAGCACCCCGTCCAGGGGGTCTTCTTACGAGCAGTACTTC
cdr3_aa: CASTPSRGSSYEQYF
d_call: TRBD1
v_call: TRBV27
j_call: TRBJ2-7
clone_size: .

cdr3_nt: TGTGCCATCAGTGAGTCGACAGACCAAGAGACCCAGTACTTC
cdr3_aa: CAISESTDQETQYF
d_call: .
v_call: TRBV10-3
j_call: TRBJ2-5
clone_size: once

cdr3_nt: TGTGCCAGCTCACTCCACAGGAACACTGAAGCTTTCTTT
cdr3_aa: CASSLHRNTEAFF
d_call: .
v_call: TRBV18
j_call: TRBJ1-1
clone_size: .

cdr3_nt: TGTGCCAGCAGCTTAGGGAGGACAGGGGTTCGGTATGAAGCTTTCTTT
cdr3_aa: CASSLGRTGVRYEAFF
d_call: TRBD1
v_call: TRBV11-2
j_call: TRBJ1-1
clone_size: once

cdr3_nt: TGTGCCAGCAGGGGAGAAAAGGGCACAGATACGCAGTATTTT
cdr3_aa: CASRGEKGTDTQYF
d_call: .
v_call: TRBV6-5
j_call: TRBJ2-3
clone_size: .

cdr3_nt: TGTGCCAGCCCTAGGAGGGGCGCCTACGAGCAGTACTTC
cdr3_aa: CASPRRGAYEQYF
d_call: .
v_call: TRBV6-5
j_call: TRBJ2-7
clone_size: .

cdr3_nt: TGTGCCAGCAGCCAAGTATATTGGTCACGTAGAACCTACAATGAGCAGTTCTTC
cdr3_aa: CASSQVYWSRRTYNEQFF
d_call: .
v_call: TRBV14
j_call: TRBJ2-1
clone_size: .

cdr3_nt: TGTGCCAGCAGTCGCCAGAATCGCTACGAGCAGTACTTC
cdr3_aa: CASSRQNRYEQYF
d_call: .
v_call: TRBV6-5
j_call: TRBJ2-7
clone_size: .

cdr3_nt: TGTGCCAGCACCTGGGACAGGGAGAGCTCCTACAATGAGCAGTTCTTC
cdr3_aa: CASTWDRESSYNEQFF
d_call: TRBD1
v_call: TRBV27
j_call: TRBJ2-1
clone_size: .

cdr3_nt: TGTGCCAGCAGCTCCCTCACACTAGCGGCACTCACAGATACGCAGTATTTT
cdr3_aa: CASSSLTLAALTDTQYF
d_call: TRBD2
v_call: TRBV6-2/TRBV6-3
j_call: TRBJ2-3
clone_size: .

cdr3_nt: TGTGCCAGCATCCTCGGCGGAAACACAATATATTTT
cdr3_aa: CASILGGNTIYF
d_call: .
v_call: TRBV6-5
j_call: TRBJ1-3
clone_size: once

cdr3_nt: TGTGCCAGCACCCGGGATAATAGCAATCAGCCCCAGCATTTT
cdr3_aa: CASTRDNSNQPQHF
d_call: .
v_call: TRBV28
j_call: TRBJ1-5
clone_size: .

cdr3_nt: TGTGCCAGCAGCCAAGGTCTTTTAGGGGGAGGGCCCAGGGATTACAATGAGCAGTTCTTC
cdr3_aa: CASSQGLLGGGPRDYNEQFF
d_call: .
v_call: TRBV4-2
j_call: TRBJ2-1
clone_size: .

cdr3_nt: TGCGCCAGCAGCTTGGACACGGGAGGGGTATACAATGAGCAGTTCTTC
cdr3_aa: CASSLDTGGVYNEQFF
d_call: TRBD2
v_call: TRBV5-1
j_call: TRBJ2-1
clone_size: .

cdr3_nt: TGTGCCAGCAGCCTCCGGGCGGGTCTGGTAGCTTTCTTT
cdr3_aa: CASSLRAGLVAFF
d_call: .
v_call: TRBV11-2
j_call: TRBJ1-1
clone_size: .

cdr3_nt: TGTGCCACCACCCGTTACAATGAGCAGTTCTTC
cdr3_aa: CATTRYNEQFF
d_call: .
v_call: TRBV24-1
j_call: TRBJ2-1
clone_size: .

cdr3_nt: TGTGCCAGCACCCGGGACAGGGGTTCTAGCGGGAGTAATGAGCAGTTCTTC
cdr3_aa: CASTRDRGSSGSNEQFF
d_call: .
v_call: TRBV10-3
j_call: TRBJ2-1
clone_size: .